This entry features one T cell receptor beta chain sequence. CDR1 and CDR2 (germline): MNHEY, SMNVEV (reference sequence). The CDR3 loop spans 18 amino acids. The trim removed 2 bases at V and 5 bases at J, leaving 17 bases unmatched. These data are taken from a study of identical twins. A universal primer site came from template switching; cDNA carried unique molecular identifiers. MiXCR was run by TCRdb on the 5' RACE reads, yielding one entry per CDR3 protein. The profile shows about 240,000 distinct CDR3 sequences, roughly 7.5% of them singletons. The data also belong to a second study, concerning yellow fever vaccine responses in identical twins.

The source is a woman younger than 35 in good health. Sequences were obtained from CD8+ T cells sorted from blood. The J gene is TRBJ2-5, the V gene TRBV27; 7 bases agree with TRBD1. The CDR3 region is CASSLLRTGTVGVETQYF. The CDR3 coding sequence is TGTGCCAGCAGTTTACTCCGAACCGGGACAGTAGGCGTCGAGACCCAGTACTTC.